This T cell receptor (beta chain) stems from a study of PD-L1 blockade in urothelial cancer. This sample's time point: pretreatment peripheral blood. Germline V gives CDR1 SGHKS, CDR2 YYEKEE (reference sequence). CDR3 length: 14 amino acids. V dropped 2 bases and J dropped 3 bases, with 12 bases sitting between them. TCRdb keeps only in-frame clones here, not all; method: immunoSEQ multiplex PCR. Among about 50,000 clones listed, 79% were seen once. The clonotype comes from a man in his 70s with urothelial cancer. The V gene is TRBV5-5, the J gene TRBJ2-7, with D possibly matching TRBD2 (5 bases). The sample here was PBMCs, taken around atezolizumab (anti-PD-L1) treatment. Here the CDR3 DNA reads TGTGCCAGCAGCTTAGTTGGGAGAAGCTACGAGCAGTACTTC. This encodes CASSLVGRSYEQYF.